This entry lists 22 T cell receptor beta chains sequenced from one sample in a study of OX40 agonist ivuxolimab in advanced cancers. Sequencing was performed with immunoSEQ multiplex PCR; in TCRdb, only in-frame clones are kept and a portion is missing. The table has 50,000 to 65,000 clones, roughly nine tenths seen once. The sequences come from CD4+ or CD8+ T cells sorted from blood, collected in a trial of the OX40 agonist ivuxolimab. The receptors stem from an adult with an advanced solid tumor such as melanoma, head and neck, liver or kidney cancer.

This chain joins TRBV28 and TRBJ1-1; D may be TRBD1 (5 bases). Looked up from germline, CDR1 is MDHEN and CDR2 is SYDVKM. V was trimmed by 6 bases and J by 13 bases, leaving 24 bases between them. The CDR3 covers 14 residues. The CDR3 protein is CASRATANLMGGFF. Written as DNA, the CDR3 is TGTGCCAGCAGGGCCACGGCCAACTTAATGGGGGGTTTCTTT. Complete variable domain (other parts from reference TRBV28 and TRBJ1-1): DVKVTQSSRYLVKRTGEKVFLECVQDMDHENMFWYRQDPGLGLRLIYFSYDVKMKEKGDIPEGYSVSREKKERFSLILESASTNQTSMYLCASRATANLMGGFFGQGTRLTVV.

V usage is TRBV29-1 and J usage is TRBJ2-7; the D call may be TRBD1 or TRBD2 (7 bases each). Germline V gives CDR1 SQVTM, CDR2 ANQGSEA. The CDR3 totals 15 residues. The V end was cut by 4 bases, the J end by 1 base, with 17 bases between. The chain's CDR3 is CSVAAGTAGSYEQYF. The DNA of the CDR3 is TGCAGCGTTGCCGCCGGGACAGCGGGGTCCTACGAGCAGTACTTC.

The V and J genes are TRBV19 and TRBJ2-6, with 8 bases aligning to TRBD1. The ends lost 6 bases at V and 1 base at J; junction bases unmatched: 8. Germline V gene lookup returns CDR1 LNHDA and CDR2 SQIVND (reference sequence). The CDR3 has 17 residues. CDR3 sequence: CASSPDRDSSGANVLTF. For the CDR3, the DNA is TGTGCCAGTAGCCCGGACAGGGATTCGTCTGGGGCCAACGTCCTGACTTTC.

The V call is TRBV5-1, the J call TRBJ2-2, with 10 bases lining up with TRBD1. Per the germline V gene, CDR1 is SGHRS and CDR2 is YFSETQ. The CDR3 is made up of 16 amino acids. J lost 4 bases, V lost 2 bases, and 5 bases had no gene match. CDR3 in DNA: TGCGCCAGCAGCTTCCCGGGACAGGGGTCCACCGGGGAGCTGTTTTTT. It yields the protein CASSFPGQGSTGELFF.

J is TRBJ2-7 and V is TRBV5-1; D might be TRBD1 (5 bases). Germline values: CDR1 SGHRS, CDR2 YFSETQ. The V and J ends lost 2 bases and 3 bases respectively, with 12 bases between them. The CDR3 totals 14 residues. CDR3 sequence reads: CASSFDSSNYEQYF. CDR3 nucleotides: TGCGCCAGCAGCTTCGACAGCTCAAACTACGAGCAGTACTTC.

The chain combines TRBV28 with TRBJ2-6; D remains ambiguous. The CDR3 extends over 15 amino acids. V dropped 6 bases and J dropped 0 bases, with 9 bases sitting between them. Looked up from germline, CDR1 is MDHEN and CDR2 is SYDVKM. Here the CDR3 DNA reads TGTGCCAGCAGAATAGTTAACTCTGGGGCCAACGTCCTGACTTTC. Translated, it gives CASRIVNSGANVLTF.

The chain combines TRBV7-6 with TRBJ2-7; D uncertain. The V gene lost 1 base and the J gene lost 0 bases, with 10 bases spanning the gap. This CDR3 comprises 15 residues. Germline CDR1 SGHVS, CDR2 FNYEAQ. The DNA for the CDR3 is TGTGCCAGCAGCTTAGGGGTCAGGAACTCCTACGAGCAGTACTTC. The encoded protein is CASSLGVRNSYEQYF.

This clone occurred once. The chain has TRBV5-4 and TRBJ2-5; 7 bases are shared with TRBD2. Germline lookup yields CDR1 SGHNT and CDR2 YYREEE (reference sequence). CDR3 length: 13 amino acids. The V segment lost 4 bases and the J segment 2 bases; nucleotides outside the gene matches: 2. CDR3 nucleotides: TGTGCCAGCAGCCTCGGGGGGCAAGAGACCCAGTACTTC. Translation: CASSLGGQETQYF.

This clone is a singleton in its sample. The rearrangement joins TRBV5-1 to TRBJ2-1; D call uncertain. The CDR3 is 14 residues long. CDR1 and CDR2 from the germline V gene are SGHRS and YFSETQ. Trimming left V 5 bases short and J 1 base short, with 10 bases between. DNA of the CDR3: TGCGCCAGCAGTTTTGACTCGTCCTACAATGAGCAGTTCTTC. Residues: CASSFDSSYNEQFF.

J is TRBJ2-3 and V is TRBV6-5, with D uncertain. Between the trimmed V and J ends, which lost 4 bases and 4 bases, there was a span of 0 bases. Germline V gene data show CDR1 as MNHEY and CDR2 as SVGAGI. The CDR3 runs 10 residues. The DNA of the CDR3 is TGTGCCAGCAGTTCAGATACGCAGTATTTT. Its protein product is CASSSDTQYF.

The chain has TRBV10-3 and TRBJ2-5; D could derive from TRBD1 or TRBD2 (5 bases each). The CDR3 has 13 amino acids. CDR1 ENHRY and CDR2 SYGVKD come from the germline V gene. The ends were cut back, 4 bases at V and 5 bases at J, with 11 bases in the middle. The CDR3 is CAISGRGEETQYF. The CDR3 DNA is TGTGCCATCAGTGGTAGGGGAGAGGAGACCCAGTACTTC.

The chain is built from TRBV11-1 and TRBJ2-5; D remains ambiguous. V was cut by 1 base and J by 5 bases, with 11 bases left in between. Germline lookup yields CDR1 SGHAT and CDR2 FQDESV (reference sequence). The CDR3 runs 14 residues. The CDR3 sequence is CASSLGPGHETQYF. DNA for the CDR3: TGTGCCAGCAGCTTAGGTCCCGGTCATGAGACCCAGTACTTC. The variable domain in full, completed from reference TRBV11-1 and TRBJ2-5, reads EAEVAQSPRYKITEKSQAVAFWCDPISGHATLYWYRQILGQGPELLVQFQDESVVDDSQLPKDRFSAERLKGVDSTLKIQPAELGDSAMYLCASSLGPGHETQYFGPGTRLLVL.

This clone was observed a handful of times. The chain has TRBV2 and TRBJ1-1, with unresolved D. The ends were cut back, 7 bases at V and 0 bases at J, with 12 bases in the middle. Looked up from germline, CDR1 is SNHLY and CDR2 is FYNNEI. The CDR3 is made up of 14 amino acids. Here the CDR3 reads CASIERYLNTEAFF. The CDR3 DNA reads as TGTGCCAGCATCGAACGGTACCTGAACACTGAAGCTTTCTTT.

The chain employs TRBV19 and TRBJ1-5, with D maybe TRBD1 (5 bases). CDR1 and CDR2 from the germline V gene are LNHDA and SQIVND (reference sequence). Trimming shortened V by 3 bases and J by 4 bases, and 13 bases separated the two germline ends. This CDR3 is 15 amino acids long. The CDR3 region has the DNA TGTGCCAGTAGTATTAACAGACAGCCTAATCAGCCCCAGCATTTT. This translates into CASSINRQPNQPQHF.

This clone was seen only a few times. Written as DNA, the CDR3 is TGTGCCAGCAGCCCAGACCGCACCGGGGAGCTGTTTTTT. Translation gives CASSPDRTGELFF. The chain recombines TRBV7-3 with TRBJ2-2, with D unresolved. There are 13 residues in the CDR3. The V gene lost 5 bases and the J gene lost 4 bases, with 8 bases spanning the gap. CDR1 is SGHTA and CDR2 is FQGTGA in the germline V gene.

The rearrangement uses TRBV6-1 and TRBJ2-1; 9 bases fit TRBD1. The CDR3 sequence is 15 residues long. The V segment lost 8 bases and the J segment 6 bases; nucleotides outside the gene matches: 11. The germline gives CDR1 MNHNS, CDR2 SASEGT. The CDR3, as DNA: TGTGCCAGCGCTCTCACAGGGGGCGGGAGCAATGAGCAGTTCTTC. Amino acid sequence: CASALTGGGSNEQFF.

A word on this clone: This CDR3 is also generated by other DNA sequences in the sample. The rearrangement joins TRBV7-3 to TRBJ2-3, with D possibly TRBD2 on 5 matching bases. V gave up 0 bases and J gave up 6 bases, with 10 bases separating them. Germline V gene data show CDR1 as SGHTA and CDR2 as FQGTGA. The CDR3 spans 14 residues. The CDR3 spells CASSLTSSGDTQYF. DNA for the CDR3: TGTGCCAGCAGCTTAACGTCTTCGGGGGATACGCAGTATTTT.

The chain has TRBV10-3 and TRBJ1-2; D might be TRBD1 (6 bases). Per germline, CDR1 ENHRY and CDR2 SYGVKD. This CDR3 is 14 amino acids long. V lost 4 bases, J lost 2 bases, and 11 bases lay in between. The CDR3 DNA reads as TGTGCCATCAGTGGGCCCCAGGGGAACTATGGCTACACCTTC. It translates to CAISGPQGNYGYTF.

The chain links TRBV18 to TRBJ2-1; no reliable D call. V lost 4 bases and J lost 8, with 6 bases in between. CDR3 length: 11 amino acids. Germline values: CDR1 KGHSH, CDR2 LQKENI. In DNA, the CDR3 is TGTGCCAGCTCACTCGGCGATGAGCAGTTCTTC. It codes for CASSLGDEQFF. The full variable domain, its missing parts supplied by reference TRBV18 and TRBJ2-1, is NAGVMQNPRHLVRRRGQEARLRCSPMKGHSHVYWYRQLPEEGLKFMVYLQKENIIDESGMPKERFSAEFPKEGPSILRIQQVVRGDSAAYFCASSLGDEQFFGPGTRLTVL.

Only one count was recorded for this clone. The rearrangement links TRBV5-6 to TRBJ2-7; TRBD2 aligns across 8 bases. Unmatched junction bases numbered 16, after V lost 4 bases and J lost 7 bases. The CDR3 covers 16 residues. Per the germline V gene, CDR1 is SGHDT and CDR2 is YYEEEE. CDR3 coding DNA: TGTGCCAGCAGCCCCATTTTTGGCGGGGGGACGGGAGAGCAGTACTTC. As protein: CASSPIFGGGTGEQYF.

The rearrangement links TRBV10-1 to TRBJ2-1; TRBD1 aligns across 11 bases. The V gene's germline CDR1 is WNHNN and CDR2 SYGVQD (reference sequence). With 3 bases clipped from V and 7 bases from J, the junction kept 11 bases outside the gene matches. This CDR3 comprises 17 residues. CDR3 sequence reads: CASSDSPDRGLRNEQFF. CDR3 nucleotide sequence: TGCGCCAGCAGTGACTCCCCGGACAGGGGGCTACGAAATGAGCAGTTCTTC.

V is TRBV9 and J is TRBJ2-6; D gene ambiguous. CDR3 length: 19 residues. Germline V gives CDR1 SGDLS, CDR2 YYNGEE. The V end lost 3 bases, the J end lost 0 bases, and 19 bases lay between the germline ends. The CDR3 loop is CASSGILGYSSSGANVLTF. In nucleotides, the CDR3 is TGTGCCAGCAGCGGTATACTTGGATACTCTTCCTCTGGGGCCAACGTCCTGACTTTC.